The following is a TCR beta chain sequence with its context. Its antigen is currently unknown. This entry is derived from a study of OX40 agonist ivuxolimab in advanced cancers. Drawing of blood for sampling happened at baseline, at cycle 4 day 1, and at cycle 7 day 1. Study-wide points: Antigen specificity was not determined for the expanded peripheral T cells.

Clones were sequenced by immunoSEQ multiplex PCR, and TCRdb holds only the in-frame ones, with some missing. The data contain 70,000 to 95,000 clones, 75% to 90% of them singletons. Source: CD4+ or CD8+ T cells sorted from blood, taken in a trial of the OX40 agonist ivuxolimab. This TCR was recovered from an adult with an advanced solid tumor such as melanoma, head and neck, liver or kidney cancer.

The DNA of the CDR3 is TGTGCCAGCTCCCCGGCTGGAAACACCATATATTTT. It translates to CASSPAGNTIYF. The chain recombines TRBV2 with TRBJ1-3; D not certain. The CDR3 sequence is 12 residues long. The germline V gene encodes CDR1 SNHLY and CDR2 FYNNEI. V lost 8 bases and J lost 2, with 7 bases in between.